This passage covers 16 T cell receptor beta chains from one sample sequenced in a study of blood T cell repertoires in COVID-19. Sequencing used immunoSEQ multiplex PCR; TCRdb keeps in-frame clones, though not all of them. The sample has 98,000 or so clones; around 90% are singletons. Material for sequencing was peripheral blood. Receptors were obtained from a human donor in a cohort sampled during active COVID-19.

The rearrangement uses TRBV14 and TRBJ1-5; D call uncertain. V gave up 1 base and J gave up 0 bases, with 10 bases separating them. CDR1 is SGHDN, CDR2 FVKESK, per germline. This CDR3 has 16 amino acids. In DNA form, the CDR3 reads TGTGCCAGCAGCCAAGTCCGCGGGTATAGCAATCAGCCCCAGCATTTT. It specifies CASSQVRGYSNQPQHF.

The V call is TRBV15, the J call TRBJ1-3; D uncertain. CDR3 length: 13 residues. V lost 0 bases and J 4 bases, leaving 4 bases between the germline ends. Per the germline V gene, CDR1 is LNHNV and CDR2 is YYDKDF (reference sequence). Written as DNA, the CDR3 is TGTGCCACCAGCAGAGATCTAGGAAACACCATATATTTT. Translated, it gives CATSRDLGNTIYF.

V is TRBV6-5 and J is TRBJ2-7; the D gene is possibly TRBD2 (6 bases). Between the trimmed V and J ends, which lost 2 bases and 2 bases, there was a span of 13 bases. The CDR3 consists of 15 residues. Germline CDR1 reads MNHEY; CDR2 reads SVGAGI. The CDR3 region is CASSYDSSATYEQYF. The CDR3 bases are TGTGCCAGCAGTTACGATTCTAGCGCGACCTACGAGCAGTACTTC.

The chain couples TRBV6-1 to TRBJ2-1; 9 bases map to TRBD2. Trimming at V came to 4 bases and at J to 12 bases, leaving 19 bases not matched to a gene. The CDR3 sequence is 17 residues long. Germline CDR1 reads MNHNS; CDR2 reads SASEGT. This chain's CDR3 is CASSASSSGVQTVPQFF. As DNA, the CDR3 is TGTGCCAGCAGTGCCTCATCTAGCGGGGTCCAAACCGTCCCGCAGTTCTTC.

The chain employs TRBV5-4 and TRBJ2-1, with 8 bases aligning to TRBD2. This CDR3 spans 15 amino acids. Germline V CDR1 and CDR2: SGHNT, YYREEE (reference sequence). V lost 4 bases and J lost 4; bases outside the gene matches: 7. The CDR3: CASSDGGGQYNEQFF. CDR3 nucleotides: TGTGCCAGCAGCGACGGGGGGGGGCAATACAATGAGCAGTTCTTC.

The chain carries TRBV12-3 or TRBV12-4 and TRBJ2-7; a weak D match, TRBD2 (6 bases). The V end was cut by 5 bases, the J end by 3 bases, with 8 bases between. The CDR3 consists of 12 residues. The CDR3 nucleotides read TGTGCCAGCAGTCAGACTAGCTACGAGCAGTACTTC. Translation gives CASSQTSYEQYF.

This CDR3 reads CASSAGTSGRPDTQYF. The CDR3 DNA reads as TGTGCCAGCAGCGCCGGGACTAGCGGCCGTCCAGATACGCAGTATTTT. The chain couples TRBV13 to TRBJ2-3; 11 bases fit TRBD2. CDR3 length equals 16 residues. V lost 5 bases to trimming and J lost 4 bases; unmatched junction nucleotides: 8. The germline V gene has CDR1 PRHDT and CDR2 FYEKMQ (reference sequence).

To note about this clone: A junction boundary mismatches the germline segment, possibly from a read error. J is TRBJ1-1 and V is TRBV6-5, with TRBD1 as a possible D gene (5 bases). Germline V CDR1 and CDR2: MNHEY, SVGAGI. This CDR3 comprises 14 residues. The CDR3 bases are TGTGCCAGCGGGGGGGAAGGGTGGCGCACTAAAGCTTTCTTT. As protein: CASGGEGWRTKAFF.

V is TRBV27 and J is TRBJ1-3; a possible D gene is TRBD1 (6 bases). V shed 5 bases and J shed 4 bases, with 27 bases lying between them. Looked up from germline, CDR1 is MNHEY and CDR2 is SMNVEV (reference sequence). The CDR3 is made up of 19 amino acids. CDR3 nucleotide sequence: TGTGCCAGCAGTCGCTTCCCGGTGTCAGGGGATGCGAGGGGAAACACCATATATTTT. Protein product: CASSRFPVSGDARGNTIYF.

The chain joins TRBV30 to TRBJ2-1, with TRBD2 matching over 7 bases. The trim removed 4 bases at V and 1 base at J, leaving 7 bases unmatched. CDR3 length: 15 residues. Germline loops: CDR1 GTSNPN, CDR2 SVGIG (reference sequence). The CDR3 sequence is CAWNLAGISYNEQFF. In DNA form, the CDR3 reads TGTGCCTGGAATTTAGCGGGTATATCCTACAATGAGCAGTTCTTC.

J is TRBJ2-3 and V is TRBV5-1, with D unresolved. Trimming left V 2 bases short and J 2 bases short, with 3 bases between. This CDR3 comprises 12 residues. Per germline, CDR1 SGHRS and CDR2 YFSETQ. This chain's CDR3 is CASSFNTDTQYF. Here the CDR3 DNA reads TGCGCCAGCAGCTTCAACACAGATACGCAGTATTTT.

The chain couples TRBV19 to TRBJ1-1; 10 bases line up with TRBD1. The CDR3 runs 17 residues. Trimming cost V 7 bases and J 5 bases; bases outside gene matches: 16. The germline CDR1 and CDR2 sequences are LNHDA and SQIVND (reference sequence). The CDR3 is CASKGRFGQGDFTEAFF. Written as DNA, the CDR3 is TGTGCCAGTAAGGGCCGGTTCGGACAGGGGGATTTTACTGAAGCTTTCTTT.

The chain recombines TRBV7-2 with TRBJ2-5; D uncertain. V was pared by 1 base and J by 11 bases, with 11 bases between. CDR1 SGHTA and CDR2 FQGNSA come from the germline V gene. The CDR3 runs to 12 residues. CDR3 amino acids: CASSLERSGQYF. As DNA, the CDR3 is TGTGCCAGCAGCTTAGAAAGGTCCGGGCAGTACTTC.

The rearrangement uses TRBV3-1 (or the pseudogene TRBV3-2) and TRBJ2-3; 7 positions match TRBD2. There are 15 residues in the CDR3. Per germline, CDR1 LGHDT and CDR2 YNNKEL (reference sequence). Trimming cost V 3 bases and J 6 bases; bases outside gene matches: 9. This CDR3 reads CASSHPGLGLDTQYF. The CDR3 bases are TGTGCCAGCAGCCATCCCGGACTAGGTTTGGATACGCAGTATTTT.

The chain employs TRBV5-1 and TRBJ2-2; 8 nucleotides agree with TRBD2. V lost 0 bases to trimming and J lost 1 base; unmatched junction nucleotides: 2. The CDR3 covers 16 residues. Germline V gene sequence: CDR1 SGHRS, CDR2 YFSETQ. CDR3 loop: CASSLVTSGNTGELFF. The CDR3 nucleotides are TGCGCCAGCAGCTTGGTAACTAGCGGGAACACCGGGGAGCTGTTTTTT.

The chain couples TRBV30 to TRBJ1-2; 7 positions agree with TRBD1. Trimming at V came to 8 bases and at J to 8 bases, leaving 14 bases not matched to a gene. Germline assignment: CDR1 GTSNPN and CDR2 SVGIG (reference sequence). The CDR3 is 13 residues long. The CDR3 region is CARLNRDRGGYTF. Here the CDR3 DNA reads TGTGCCCGGCTCAACCGGGACAGAGGAGGCTACACCTTC.